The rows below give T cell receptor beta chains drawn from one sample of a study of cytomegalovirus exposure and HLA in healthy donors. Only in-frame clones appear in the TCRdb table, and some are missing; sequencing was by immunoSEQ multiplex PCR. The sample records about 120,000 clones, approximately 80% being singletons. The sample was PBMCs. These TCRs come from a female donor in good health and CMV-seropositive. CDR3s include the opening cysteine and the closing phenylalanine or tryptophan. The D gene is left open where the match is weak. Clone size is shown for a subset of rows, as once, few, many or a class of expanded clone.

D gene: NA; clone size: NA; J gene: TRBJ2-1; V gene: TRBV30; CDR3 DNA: TGTGCCTGGAGTGCTTTACAGCTTGAGCAGTTCTTC; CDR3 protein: CAWSALQLEQFF
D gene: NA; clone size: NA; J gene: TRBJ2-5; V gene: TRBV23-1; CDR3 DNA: TGCGCCAGCCGCCCTGATTGTGGAGTCTGTAGTCGAGAGGAGACCCAGTACTTC; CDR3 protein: CASRPDCGVCSREETQYF
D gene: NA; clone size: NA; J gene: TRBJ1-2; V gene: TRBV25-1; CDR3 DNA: TGTGCCAGCAGTGTCTACCAGGGTTATGGCTACACCTTC; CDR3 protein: CASSVYQGYGYTF
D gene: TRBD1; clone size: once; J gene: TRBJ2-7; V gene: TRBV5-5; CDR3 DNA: TGTGCCAGCAGCTTGGTGGGACAGCCTAGCTACGAGCAGTACTTC; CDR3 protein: CASSLVGQPSYEQYF
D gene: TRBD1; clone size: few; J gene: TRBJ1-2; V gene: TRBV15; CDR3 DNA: TGTGCCACCAGCGGACTGACAGGGGGGTATGGCTACACCTTC; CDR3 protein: CATSGLTGGYGYTF
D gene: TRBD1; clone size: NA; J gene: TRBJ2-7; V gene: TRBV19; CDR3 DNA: TGTGCCAGTAGCCCGGGACAGGGGTCCCACGAGCAGTACTTC; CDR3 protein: CASSPGQGSHEQYF
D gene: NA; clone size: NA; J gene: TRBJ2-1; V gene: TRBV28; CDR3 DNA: TGTGCCAGCAGTCTCGGGACCTACAATGAGCAGTTCTTC; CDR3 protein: CASSLGTYNEQFF
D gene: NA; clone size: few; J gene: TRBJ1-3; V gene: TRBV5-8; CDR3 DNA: TGTGCCAGCAGCTCACAGGCCCCAAGAAACACCATATATTTT; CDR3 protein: CASSSQAPRNTIYF
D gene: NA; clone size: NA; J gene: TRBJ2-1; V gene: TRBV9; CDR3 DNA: TGTGCCAGCAGCGCGGACCTCGGGGGTGGGCAGTTCTTC; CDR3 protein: CASSADLGGGQFF
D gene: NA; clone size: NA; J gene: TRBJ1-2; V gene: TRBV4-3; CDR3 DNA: TGCGCCAGCAGCCAAGACAGATATGGCTACACCTTC; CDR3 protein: CASSQDRYGYTF
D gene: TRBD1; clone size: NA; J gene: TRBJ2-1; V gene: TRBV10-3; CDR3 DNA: TGTGCCATCAGTGAGTCTAAACAGGGGTCCCCCGATGTACAGTTCTTC; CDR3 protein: CAISESKQGSPDVQFF
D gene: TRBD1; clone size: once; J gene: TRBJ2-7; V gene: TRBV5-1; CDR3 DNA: TGCGCCAGCAGCGTAAGACAGGGCCCGGATGGCGAGCAGTACTTC; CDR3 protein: CASSVRQGPDGEQYF
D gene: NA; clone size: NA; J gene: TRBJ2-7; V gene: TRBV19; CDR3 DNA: TGTGCCAGTAGTTCAGGGGACGAGCAGTACTTC; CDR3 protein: CASSSGDEQYF
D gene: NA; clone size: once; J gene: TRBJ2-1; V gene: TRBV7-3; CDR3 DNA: TGTGCCAGCAGCTCCGGGGGAAATGAGCAGTTCTTC; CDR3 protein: CASSSGGNEQFF
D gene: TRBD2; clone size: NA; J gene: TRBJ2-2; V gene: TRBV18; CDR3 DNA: TGTGCCAGCTCACCGACTAGCTCGGGGGAGCTGTTTTTT; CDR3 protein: CASSPTSSGELFF
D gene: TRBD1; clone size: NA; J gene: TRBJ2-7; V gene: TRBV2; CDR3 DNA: TGTGCCAACAAAGGAGGGACAGGCCCTTACGAGCAGTACTTC; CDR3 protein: CANKGGTGPYEQYF